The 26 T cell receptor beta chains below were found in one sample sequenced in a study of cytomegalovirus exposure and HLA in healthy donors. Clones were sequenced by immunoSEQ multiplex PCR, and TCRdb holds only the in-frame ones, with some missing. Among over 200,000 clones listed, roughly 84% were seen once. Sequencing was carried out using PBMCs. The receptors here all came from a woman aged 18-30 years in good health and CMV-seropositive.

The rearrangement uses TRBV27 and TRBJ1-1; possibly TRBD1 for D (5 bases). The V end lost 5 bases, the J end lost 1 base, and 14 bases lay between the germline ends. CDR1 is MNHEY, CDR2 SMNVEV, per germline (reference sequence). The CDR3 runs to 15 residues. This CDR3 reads CASSAWSGGNTEAFF. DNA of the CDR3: TGTGCCAGCAGTGCCTGGAGCGGGGGGAACACTGAAGCTTTCTTT.

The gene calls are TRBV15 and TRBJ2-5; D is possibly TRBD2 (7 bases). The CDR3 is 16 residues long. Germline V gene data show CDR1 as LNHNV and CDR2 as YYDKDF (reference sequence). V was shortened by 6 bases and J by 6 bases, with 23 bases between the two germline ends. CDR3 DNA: TGTGCCACCAGTACAGTACAGGGTGGGGGGGAGAAGACCCAGTACTTC. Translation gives CATSTVQGGGEKTQYF.

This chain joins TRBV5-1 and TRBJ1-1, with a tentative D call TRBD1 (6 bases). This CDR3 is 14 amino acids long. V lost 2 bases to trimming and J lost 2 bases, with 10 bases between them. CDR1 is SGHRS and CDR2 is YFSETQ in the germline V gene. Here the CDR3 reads CASSFRGPNTEAFF. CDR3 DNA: TGCGCCAGCAGCTTCAGGGGTCCAAACACTGAAGCTTTCTTT.

CDR3 region: CASSLQGQGAGGYTF. In DNA form, the CDR3 reads TGTGCCAGCAGCCTCCAGGGACAGGGGGCCGGTGGCTACACCTTC. The V gene is TRBV7-8, the J gene TRBJ1-2, with 12 bases lining up with TRBD1. CDR1 and CDR2 (germline): SGHVS, FQNEAQ. V trimming: 5 bases; J trimming: 7 bases; junction bases outside the gene matches: 8. This CDR3 is built from 15 residues.

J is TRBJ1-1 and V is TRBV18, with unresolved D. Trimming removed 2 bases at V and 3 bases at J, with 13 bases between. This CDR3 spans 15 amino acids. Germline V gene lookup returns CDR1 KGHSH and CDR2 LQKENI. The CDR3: CASSPSLPGDTEAFF. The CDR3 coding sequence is TGTGCCAGCTCACCATCCCTGCCCGGGGACACTGAAGCTTTCTTT.

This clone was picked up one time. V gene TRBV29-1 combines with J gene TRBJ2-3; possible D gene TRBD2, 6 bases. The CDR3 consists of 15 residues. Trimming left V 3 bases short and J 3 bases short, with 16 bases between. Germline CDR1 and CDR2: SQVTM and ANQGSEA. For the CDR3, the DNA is TGCAGCGTTGACAAGATACTAGCCCGTACAGATACGCAGTATTTT. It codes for CSVDKILARTDTQYF.

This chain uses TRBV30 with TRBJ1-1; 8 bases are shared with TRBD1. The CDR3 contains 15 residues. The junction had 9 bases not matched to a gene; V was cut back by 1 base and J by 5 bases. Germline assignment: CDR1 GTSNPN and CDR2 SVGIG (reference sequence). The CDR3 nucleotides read TGTGCCTGGAGTGGTCCCCGGACAGGGCGGACTGAAGCTTTCTTT. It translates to CAWSGPRTGRTEAFF.

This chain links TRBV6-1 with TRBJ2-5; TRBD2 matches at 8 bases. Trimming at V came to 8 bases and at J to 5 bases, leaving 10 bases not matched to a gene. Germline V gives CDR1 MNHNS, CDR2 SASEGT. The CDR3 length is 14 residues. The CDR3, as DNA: TGTGCCAGCCAGGACGGGGGGGCGATGGAGACCCAGTACTTC. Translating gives CASQDGGAMETQYF.

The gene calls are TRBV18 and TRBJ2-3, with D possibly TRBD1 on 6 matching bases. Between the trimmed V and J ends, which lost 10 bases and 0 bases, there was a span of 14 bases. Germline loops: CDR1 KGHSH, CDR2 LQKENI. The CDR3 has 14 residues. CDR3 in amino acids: CATAIQGSTDTQYF. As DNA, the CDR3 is TGTGCCACTGCAATTCAGGGGAGCACAGATACGCAGTATTTT.

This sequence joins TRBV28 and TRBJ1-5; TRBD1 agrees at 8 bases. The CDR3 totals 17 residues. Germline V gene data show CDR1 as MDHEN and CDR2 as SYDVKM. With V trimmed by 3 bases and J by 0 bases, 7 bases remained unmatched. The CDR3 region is CASSFTGGEYSNQPQHF. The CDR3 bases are TGTGCCAGCAGTTTTACAGGGGGGGAATATAGCAATCAGCCCCAGCATTTT.

CDR3 loop: CASNTWTSGRNSYNEQFF. As DNA, the CDR3 is TGTGCCAGCAACACATGGACTAGCGGGAGGAACTCCTACAATGAGCAGTTCTTC. This rearrangement joins TRBV5-4 to TRBJ2-1; 14 positions match TRBD2. J lost 0 bases, V lost 6 bases, and 8 bases had no gene match. The CDR3 consists of 18 residues. The V gene's germline CDR1 is SGHNT and CDR2 YYREEE (reference sequence).

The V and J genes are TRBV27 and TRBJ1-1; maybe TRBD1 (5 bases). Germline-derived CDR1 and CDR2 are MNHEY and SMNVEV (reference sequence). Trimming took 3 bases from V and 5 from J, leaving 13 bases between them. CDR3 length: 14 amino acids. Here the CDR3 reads CASSFSGSETEAFF. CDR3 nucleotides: TGTGCCAGCAGTTTTTCAGGGTCGGAAACTGAAGCTTTCTTT.

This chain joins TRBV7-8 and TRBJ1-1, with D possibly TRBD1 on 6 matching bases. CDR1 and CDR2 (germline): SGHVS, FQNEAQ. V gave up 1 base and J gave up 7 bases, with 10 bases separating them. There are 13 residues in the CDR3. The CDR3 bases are TGTGCCAGCAGCTTAGTAGGCAGGGGTGAAGCTTTCTTT. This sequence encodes CASSLVGRGEAFF.

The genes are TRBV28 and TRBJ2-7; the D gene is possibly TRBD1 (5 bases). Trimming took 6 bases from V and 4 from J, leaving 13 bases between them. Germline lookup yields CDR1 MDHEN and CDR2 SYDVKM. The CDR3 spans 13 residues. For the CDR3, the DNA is TGTGCCAGCAGACCGACAGAGAATTACGAGCAGTACTTC. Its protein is CASRPTENYEQYF.

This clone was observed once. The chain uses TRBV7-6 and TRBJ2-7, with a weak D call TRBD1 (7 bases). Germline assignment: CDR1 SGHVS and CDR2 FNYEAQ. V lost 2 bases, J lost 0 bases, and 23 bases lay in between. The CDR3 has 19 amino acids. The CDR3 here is CASSLYLTGEQGSSYEQYF. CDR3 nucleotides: TGTGCCAGCAGCTTATATCTGACGGGGGAACAGGGGAGCTCCTACGAGCAGTACTTC.

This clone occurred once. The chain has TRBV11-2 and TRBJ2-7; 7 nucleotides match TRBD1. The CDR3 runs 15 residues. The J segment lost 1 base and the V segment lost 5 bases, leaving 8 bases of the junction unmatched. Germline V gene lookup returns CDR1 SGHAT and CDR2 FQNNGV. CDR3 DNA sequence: TGTGCCAGCAGCCCCGAGGACAGGCCTTCCTACGAGCAGTACTTC. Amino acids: CASSPEDRPSYEQYF. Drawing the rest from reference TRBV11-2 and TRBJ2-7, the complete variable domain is EAGVAQSPRYKIIEKRQSVAFWCNPISGHATLYWYQQILGQGPKLLIQFQNNGVVDDSQLPKDRFSAERLKGVDSTLKIQPAKLEDSAVYLCASSPEDRPSYEQYFGPGTRLTVT.

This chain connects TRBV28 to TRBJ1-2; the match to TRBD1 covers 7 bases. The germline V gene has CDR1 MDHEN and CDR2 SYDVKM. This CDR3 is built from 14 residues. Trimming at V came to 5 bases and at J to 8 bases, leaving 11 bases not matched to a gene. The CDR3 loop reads CASSTVDRRRGYTF. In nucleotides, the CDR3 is TGTGCCAGCAGTACCGTGGACAGGAGACGAGGCTACACCTTC.

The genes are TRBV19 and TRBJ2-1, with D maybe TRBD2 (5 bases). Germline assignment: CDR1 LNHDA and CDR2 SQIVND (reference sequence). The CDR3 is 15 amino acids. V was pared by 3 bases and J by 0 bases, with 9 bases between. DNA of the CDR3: TGTGCCAGTAGTATGGCAGGACTCTCCTACAATGAGCAGTTCTTC. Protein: CASSMAGLSYNEQFF.

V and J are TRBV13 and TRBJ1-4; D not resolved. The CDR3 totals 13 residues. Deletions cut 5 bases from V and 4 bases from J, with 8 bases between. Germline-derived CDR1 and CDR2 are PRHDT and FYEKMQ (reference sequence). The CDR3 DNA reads TGTGCCAGCAGCCGAGGGTTTAATGAAAAACTGTTTTTT. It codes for CASSRGFNEKLFF.

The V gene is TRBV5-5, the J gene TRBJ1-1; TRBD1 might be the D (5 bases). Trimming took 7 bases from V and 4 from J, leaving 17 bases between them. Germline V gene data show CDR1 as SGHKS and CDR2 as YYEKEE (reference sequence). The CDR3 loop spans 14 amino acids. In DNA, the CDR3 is TGTGCCAGCGTAGATGTCAGGGCCCTCACTGAAGCTTTCTTT. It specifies CASVDVRALTEAFF.

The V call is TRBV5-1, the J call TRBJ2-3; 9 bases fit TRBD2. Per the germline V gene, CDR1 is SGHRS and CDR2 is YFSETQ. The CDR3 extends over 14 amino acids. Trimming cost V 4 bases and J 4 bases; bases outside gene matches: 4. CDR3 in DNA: TGCGCCAGCAGCCCCGGACTAGCGTCAGATACGCAGTATTTT. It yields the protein CASSPGLASDTQYF.

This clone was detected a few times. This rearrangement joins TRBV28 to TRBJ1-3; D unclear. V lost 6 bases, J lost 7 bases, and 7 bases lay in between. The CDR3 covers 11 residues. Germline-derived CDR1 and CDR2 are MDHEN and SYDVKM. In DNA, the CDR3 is TGTGCCAGCAGAGCGGAGAACACCATATATTTT. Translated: CASRAENTIYF.

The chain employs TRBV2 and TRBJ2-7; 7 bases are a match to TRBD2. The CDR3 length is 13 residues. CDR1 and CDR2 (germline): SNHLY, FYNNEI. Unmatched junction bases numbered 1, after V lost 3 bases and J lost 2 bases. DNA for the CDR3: TGTGCCAGCAGTGACCTAGCGGCCTACGAGCAGTACTTC. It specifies CASSDLAAYEQYF.

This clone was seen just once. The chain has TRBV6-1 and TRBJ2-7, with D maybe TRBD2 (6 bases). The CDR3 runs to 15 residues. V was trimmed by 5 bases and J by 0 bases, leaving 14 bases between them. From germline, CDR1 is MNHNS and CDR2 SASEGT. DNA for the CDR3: TGTGCCAGCAGTATCGCCGGGACTTCCTCCTACGAGCAGTACTTC. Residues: CASSIAGTSSYEQYF.

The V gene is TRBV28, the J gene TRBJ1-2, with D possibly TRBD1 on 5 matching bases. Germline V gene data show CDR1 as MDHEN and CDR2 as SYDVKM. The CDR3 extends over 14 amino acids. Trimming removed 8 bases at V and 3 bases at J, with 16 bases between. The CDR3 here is CASGTSFHHYGYTF. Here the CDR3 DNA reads TGTGCCAGCGGGACTTCTTTTCATCACTATGGCTACACCTTC.

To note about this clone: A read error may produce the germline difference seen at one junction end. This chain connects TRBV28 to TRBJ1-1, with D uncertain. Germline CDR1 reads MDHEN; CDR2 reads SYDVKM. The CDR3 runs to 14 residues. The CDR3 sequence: CASILSLFGTEAFF. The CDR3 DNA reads TGTGCCAGCATTTTATCACTCTTCGGGACTGAAGCTTTCTTT.